This entry features one T cell receptor beta chain sequence. Its binding antigen is unknown. No much larger clone exists at a distance of one base, and base qualities are not known. The CDR3 regions of human TCRbeta chains were subjected to immunosequencing. Under the source paper's analysis protocol: TCRs in the repertoires were matched against a reference library of SARS-CoV-2-specific TCRs that had been generated with the MIRA antigen-specificity platform. Breadth meant the fraction of unique TCRs that were SARS-CoV-2-associated, whereas depth meant the fraction of total T cells that were SARS-CoV-2-associated. Using the MIRA data, every spike-specific TCR was mapped to the spike region that the TCR reacted to and assigned to either a CD4 or a CD8 class. Log10-transformed breadth and depth values were compared by one-way ANOVA with Sidak's multiple comparisons tests. TCRdb stores this immuneACCESS table with in-frame sequences only. Part of the clones is absent; in the studies checked, under half of the shortfall reflects unresolved V genes, and no reason is known for the rest. The V and J calls and clone size come from that table; D and trimming were worked out from the DNA. This sample holds 100,000 to 150,000 clones; 80% to 90% were observed only once. About 10% of the sample comes from the top ten.

This record comes from a study of T cell responses to AZD1222 COVID-19 vaccine (dated by TCRdb to about 2021). Regarding the research as a whole: AZD1222 recipients whose second dose came at about 4 weeks and those whose second dose came at about 12 weeks were combined into one group, since spike-specific TCR depth and breadth did not differ between the two schedules. TCR sequencing covered roughly 230 trial participants: about 210 given two doses of AZD1222 and 26 given two doses of MenACWY control vaccine. Enrollment into the trials was organized by age into subgroups of 18-55, 56-69 and 70-plus years, and those subgroups contained roughly 150, 30 and 60 TCR-sequenced participants, respectively.

General study outcomes and caveats: Because no day 14 peak-response samples were available, the repertoires could be characterized only after the peak T cell response. The whole spike protein was spanned by vaccine-associated CD4 TCRs, and dominant responses were seen in regions 160-218 and 743-854. Only 5 to 7 AZD1222 recipients were SARS-CoV-2 seropositive at baseline, limiting conclusions about previously exposed vaccinees. The 56-69-year group was small, and its depth increase did not reach significance, likely because of low power. A significant rise in spike-specific TCR breadth and depth was observed after two AZD1222 doses relative to day 0 and relative to MenACWY recipients. Reportedly, close to half of the unique spike-specific TCRs recognized epitopes lying outside the regions that are mutated in the B.1.351 and B.1.1.7 variants. Most participants were white British and females outnumbered males, and the authors suggested that clonal diversity may have been underestimated.

Reading the germline V gene gives CDR1 SNHLY and CDR2 FYNNEI. The CDR3 runs 13 amino acids, cysteine and phenylalanine included. Only CDR3 DNA remains: 39 bases, in frame from the first base. The V end loses 10 bases and the J end loses 0 bases, and a stretch of 12 bases separates them. Explained via the paper, the time point label denotes: baseline before first vaccination. The vaccinee samples were drawn from two UK trials, COV001 and COV002, one of which was a single-blind randomized controlled phase 2/3 trial testing AZD1222 (ChAdOx1 nCoV-19) in healthy adults. For TCRbeta chain sequencing, PBMC samples from trial participants were taken at day 0 and at day 28 after the second dose.

The clonotype was recovered from an adult in good health. The sequenced sample was peripheral blood, obtained on day 0 of AZD1222 vaccination. The receptor chain draws on TRBV2 and TRBJ1-2, with the D gene not confidently named. The bases read TGTGCCACTCCCCCCCCTGCTAACTATGGCTACACCTTC. Its protein product is CATPPPANYGYTF.